The clone carrying this T cell receptor beta chain occurred many times. What it binds is not known. For TCR beta, libraries came from iRepertoire HTBI primers and Arm-PCR of CDR3 regions. TCRdb ran MiXCR on the multiplex PCR reads and lists one entry per CDR3 protein. The table has a few hundred thousand distinct CDR3 sequences, roughly 25% seen once. The source of the sample is a study of regulatory T cells in long-lasting Graves disease. Per the germline V gene, CDR1 is LGHNT and CDR2 is FRNRAP. This CDR3 region has 17 residues. Germline trimming cut 2 bases from V and 5 bases from J; bases unmatched to any gene: 9. Findings and limits, study-wide: Favoring TRBV28, TRBJ1-2 and TRBJ2-5 was a feature seen in persistent disease.

Time point: persistent/refractory GD, antithyroid drugs over 5 years with positive TRAb. Scientists built the TCR library using RNA that was extracted from PBMCs. The sequencing used peripheral blood mononuclear cells (PBMCs), collected when the disease was refractory, from a patient treated with antithyroid drugs. The sequence was collected from a woman aged 40 to 50 with Graves disease. This rearrangement joins TRBV12-5 to TRBJ2-5, with 12 bases fitting TRBD2. In nucleotides, the CDR3 is TGTGCTAGTGGTTTGCGACTAGCGGGAGTAAGAGGGGAGACCCAGTACTTC. This translates into CASGLRLAGVRGETQYF.